These T cell receptor beta chains were read from a single sample in a study of OX40 agonist ivuxolimab in advanced cancers. The table came from immunoSEQ multiplex PCR; TCRdb's copy has only in-frame clones and leaves some out. There are about 75,000 clones in the sample; approximately 84% occur only once, and roughly 15% lies in the top ten. The sample in question was CD4+ or CD8+ T cells sorted from blood, obtained in a trial of the OX40 agonist ivuxolimab. The receptors here all came from an adult with an advanced solid tumor such as melanoma, head and neck, liver or kidney cancer. Each CDR3 is given with its conserved first and last residue. The D gene is left open where the match is weak. Expanded clones get a size class; other rows say once, few or many, or leave the size out.

V: TRBV18
size: .
D: .
J: TRBJ1-2
DNA: TGTGCCAGCTCACCATCCCGAACAGGGCCTGGCTATGGCTACACCTTC
CDR3: CASSPSRTGPGYGYTF

V: TRBV6-6
size: .
D: .
J: TRBJ2-5
DNA: TGTGCCAGCAGTTACTCGTCCCAGGGTCCAGAGACCCAGTACTTC
CDR3: CASSYSSQGPETQYF

V: TRBV7-2
size: .
D: TRBD2
J: TRBJ2-2
DNA: TGTGCCAGCAGCTTAGATGTGGCTAGCGGGAGCTCCGGGGAGCTGTTTTTT
CDR3: CASSLDVASGSSGELFF

V: TRBV19
size: few
D: TRBD1
J: TRBJ1-1
DNA: TGTGCCAGTAGTTGGCAACGGACAGGCGGTGTTGAGGCTTTCTTT
CDR3: CASSWQRTGGVEAFF

V: TRBV15
size: .
D: TRBD1
J: TRBJ1-4
DNA: TGTGCCACCAGCAGAACCGGGACAGGGAATGAAAAACTGTTTTTT
CDR3: CATSRTGTGNEKLFF

V: TRBV2
size: .
D: TRBD2
J: TRBJ2-7
DNA: TGTGCCAGCAGGGGGGGACTAGCGGGAGGCTACGAGCAGTACTTC
CDR3: CASRGGLAGGYEQYF

V: TRBV18
size: .
D: .
J: TRBJ1-2
DNA: TGTGCCAGCTCACCAAACTTACAGGCTGGCGGCTACACCTTC
CDR3: CASSPNLQAGGYTF

V: TRBV6-6
size: .
D: TRBD2
J: TRBJ2-2
DNA: TGTGCCAGCAGTCGGGGGGAGTCGAACACCGGGGAGCTGTTTTTT
CDR3: CASSRGESNTGELFF

V: TRBV6-1
size: .
D: TRBD2
J: TRBJ2-7
DNA: TGTGCCAGCAGTGAACCTGCCCCGGGACTAGCGGGAGGGCGAGCAGGGGGAGAGCAGTACTTC
CDR3: CASSEPAPGLAGGRAGGEQYF

V: TRBV18
size: .
D: TRBD1
J: TRBJ1-3
DNA: TGTGCCAGCTCACCGACCTTCGGGACAGGGGGATCGAGCTCTGGAAACACCATATATTTT
CDR3: CASSPTFGTGGSSSGNTIYF

V: TRBV18
size: few
D: TRBD1
J: TRBJ2-2
DNA: TGTGCCAGCCCCACAGGGGCGAACACCGGGGAGCTGTTTTTT
CDR3: CASPTGANTGELFF

V: TRBV5-1
size: .
D: .
J: TRBJ2-1
DNA: TGCGCCAGCAGCTTGGGGGTGAGGAGCAACTCCTACAATGAGCAGTTCTTC
CDR3: CASSLGVRSNSYNEQFF

V: TRBV7-2
size: .
D: .
J: TRBJ1-6
DNA: TGTGCCAGCAGCTTTGGTGGCGGATATAATTCACCCCTCCACTTT
CDR3: CASSFGGGYNSPLHF

V: TRBV5-1
size: .
D: TRBD1
J: TRBJ2-5
DNA: TGCGCCAGCAGCTTAGGACAGGGGGCAGGGGAGACCCAGTACTTC
CDR3: CASSLGQGAGETQYF

V: TRBV7-7
size: .
D: .
J: TRBJ2-1
DNA: TGTGCTAGCAGCGGAGGGGGCAATGAGCAGTTCTTC
CDR3: CASSGGGNEQFF

V: TRBV7-9
size: .
D: .
J: TRBJ1-5
DNA: TGTGCCAGCAGCCAAGATAGAGGGGCAGGTAGCAATCAGCCCCAGCATTTT
CDR3: CASSQDRGAGSNQPQHF

V: TRBV28
size: .
D: TRBD1
J: TRBJ1-1
DNA: TGTGCCGGAACAACCGGGACAGGGTCTCTGAACACTGAAGCTTTCTTT
CDR3: CAGTTGTGSLNTEAFF

V: TRBV14
size: .
D: TRBD2
J: TRBJ2-1
DNA: TGTGCCAGCAGCTTTGGGGGACTAGCGGACTACAATGAGCAGTTCTTC
CDR3: CASSFGGLADYNEQFF

V: TRBV7-2
size: .
D: TRBD1
J: TRBJ1-3
DNA: TGTGCCAGCAGCCCAGGGGGATCAGGAAACACCATATATTTT
CDR3: CASSPGGSGNTIYF

V: TRBV6-5
size: .
D: .
J: TRBJ1-2
DNA: TGTGCCAGCAGTGAAGCAGGGATCTATGGCTACACCTTC
CDR3: CASSEAGIYGYTF

V: TRBV19
size: once
D: .
J: TRBJ1-1
DNA: TGTGCCAGTAGTATTTTGGACACTAACACTGAAGCTTTCTTT
CDR3: CASSILDTNTEAFF

V: TRBV19
size: few
D: TRBD2
J: TRBJ2-3
DNA: TGTGCCAGTACCCCTAGCGGAATCAGCACAGATACGCAGTATTTT
CDR3: CASTPSGISTDTQYF

V: TRBV23-1
size: .
D: .
J: TRBJ2-1
DNA: TGCGCCAGCAGTCAGAGGGTAAGTTGCAATGAGCAGTTCTTC
CDR3: CASSQRVSCNEQFF

V: TRBV19
size: few
D: .
J: TRBJ2-1
DNA: TGTGCCAGTATTCGACCGATCGGGAGAGGGAGGAATGAGCAGTTCTTC
CDR3: CASIRPIGRGRNEQFF

V: TRBV28
size: .
D: TRBD2
J: TRBJ2-7
DNA: TGTGCCAGCAGTTTGGACACGGGGGGTTACGAGCAGTACTTC
CDR3: CASSLDTGGYEQYF

V: TRBV6-1
size: .
D: .
J: TRBJ1-6
DNA: TGTGCCAGCGGAAAAAATAGAGGCTTAAATTCACCCCTCCACTTT
CDR3: CASGKNRGLNSPLHF

V: TRBV6-1
size: .
D: TRBD1
J: TRBJ2-3
DNA: TGTGCCAGCAGTGAAAGGGGGCGCGGAGATACGCAGTATTTT
CDR3: CASSERGRGDTQYF

V: TRBV6-5
size: few
D: .
J: TRBJ1-5
DNA: TGTGCCAGCAGGAAAGGGGCCAATCAGCCCCAGCATTTT
CDR3: CASRKGANQPQHF

V: TRBV9
size: .
D: TRBD2
J: TRBJ2-7
DNA: TGTGCCAGCAGCCCGCGACTAGCGGGAGGTATGCAGTACTTC
CDR3: CASSPRLAGGMQYF